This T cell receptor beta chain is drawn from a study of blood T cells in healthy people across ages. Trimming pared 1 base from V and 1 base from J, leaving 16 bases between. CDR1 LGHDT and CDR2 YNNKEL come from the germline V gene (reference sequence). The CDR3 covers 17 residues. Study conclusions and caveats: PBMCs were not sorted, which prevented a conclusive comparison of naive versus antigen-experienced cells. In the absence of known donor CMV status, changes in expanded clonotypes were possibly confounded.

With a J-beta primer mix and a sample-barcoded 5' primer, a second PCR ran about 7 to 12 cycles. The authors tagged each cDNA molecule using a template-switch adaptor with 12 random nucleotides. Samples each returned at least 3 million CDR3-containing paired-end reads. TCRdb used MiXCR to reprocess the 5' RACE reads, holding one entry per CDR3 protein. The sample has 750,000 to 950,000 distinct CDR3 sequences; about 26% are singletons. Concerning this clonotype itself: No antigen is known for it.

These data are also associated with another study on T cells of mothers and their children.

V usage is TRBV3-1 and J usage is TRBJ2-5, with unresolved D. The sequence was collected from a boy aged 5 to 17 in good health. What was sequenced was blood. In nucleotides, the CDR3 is TGTGCCAGCAGCCAAGGACCGTATCGCCGATTCCAAGAGACCCAGTACTTC. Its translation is CASSQGPYRRFQETQYF.